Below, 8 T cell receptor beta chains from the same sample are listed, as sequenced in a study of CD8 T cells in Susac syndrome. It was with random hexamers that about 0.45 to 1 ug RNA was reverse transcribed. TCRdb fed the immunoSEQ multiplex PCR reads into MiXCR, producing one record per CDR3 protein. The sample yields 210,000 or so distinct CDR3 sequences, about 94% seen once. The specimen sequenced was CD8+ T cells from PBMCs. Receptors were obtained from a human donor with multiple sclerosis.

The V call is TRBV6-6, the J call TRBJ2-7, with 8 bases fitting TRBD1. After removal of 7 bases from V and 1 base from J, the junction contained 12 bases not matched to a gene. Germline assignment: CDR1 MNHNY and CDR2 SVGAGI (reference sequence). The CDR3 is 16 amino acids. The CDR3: CASTLRLGQGSYEQYF. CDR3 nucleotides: TGTGCCAGCACCTTAAGACTAGGACAGGGTTCCTACGAGCAGTACTTC.

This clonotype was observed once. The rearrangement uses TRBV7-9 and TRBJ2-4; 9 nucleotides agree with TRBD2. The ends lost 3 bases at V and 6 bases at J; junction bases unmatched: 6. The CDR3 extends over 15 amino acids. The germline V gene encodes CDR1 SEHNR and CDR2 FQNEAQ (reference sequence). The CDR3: CASSLASGKSNIQYF. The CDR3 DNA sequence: TGTGCCAGCAGCTTGGCTAGCGGGAAATCAAACATTCAGTACTTC.

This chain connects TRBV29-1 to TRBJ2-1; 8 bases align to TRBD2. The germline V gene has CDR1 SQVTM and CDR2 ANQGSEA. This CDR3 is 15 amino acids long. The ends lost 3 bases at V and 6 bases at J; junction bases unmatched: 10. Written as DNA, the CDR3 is TGCAGCGTTGAGATTGGTCGGGGGGGAACCAATGAGCAGTTCTTC. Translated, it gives CSVEIGRGGTNEQFF.

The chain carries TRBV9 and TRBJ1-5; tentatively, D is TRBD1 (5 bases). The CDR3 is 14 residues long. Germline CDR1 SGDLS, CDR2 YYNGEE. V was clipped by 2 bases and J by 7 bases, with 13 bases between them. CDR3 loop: CASSVGGSGQPQHF. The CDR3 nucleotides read TGTGCCAGCAGCGTGGGGGGGAGCGGACAGCCCCAGCATTTT.

The chain's CDR3 is CASSYHGATNEKLFF. Here the CDR3 DNA reads TGTGCCAGCAGTTACCATGGAGCAACTAATGAAAAACTGTTTTTT. V is TRBV6-5 and J is TRBJ1-4; no reliable D call. Deletions cut 2 bases from V and 0 bases from J, with 7 bases between. Germline V gives CDR1 MNHEY, CDR2 SVGAGI. CDR3 length equals 15 residues.

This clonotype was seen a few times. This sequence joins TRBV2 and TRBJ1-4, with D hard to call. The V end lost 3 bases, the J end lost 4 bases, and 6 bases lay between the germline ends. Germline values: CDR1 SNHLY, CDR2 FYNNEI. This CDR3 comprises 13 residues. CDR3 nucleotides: TGTGCCAGCAGTGACGGAGTTAATGAAAAACTGTTTTTT. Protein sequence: CASSDGVNEKLFF.

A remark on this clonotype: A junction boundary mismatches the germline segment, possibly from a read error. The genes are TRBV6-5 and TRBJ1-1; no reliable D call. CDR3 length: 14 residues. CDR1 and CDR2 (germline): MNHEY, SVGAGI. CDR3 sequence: CASSYSPGGTEASF. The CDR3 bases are TGTGCCAGCAGTTACTCCCCCGGAGGCACTGAAGCTTCCTTT.

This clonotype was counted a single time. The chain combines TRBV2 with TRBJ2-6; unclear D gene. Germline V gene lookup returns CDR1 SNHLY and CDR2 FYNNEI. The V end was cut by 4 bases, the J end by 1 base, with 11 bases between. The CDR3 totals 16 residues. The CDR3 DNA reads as TGTGCCAGCAGTGCGAGAAGGGTATCTGGGGCCAACGTCCTGACTTTC. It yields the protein CASSARRVSGANVLTF.